This is a list of T cell receptor beta chains from one sample in a study of spatial heterogeneity in lung cancer. TCRdb ran MiXCR on the 5' RACE reads and lists one entry per CDR3 protein. Altogether under 20,000 distinct CDR3 sequences are present, under 20% being singletons, with the ten largest covering 6.2%. The sample was PBMCs, taken at follow-up. These receptor sequences come from a male donor with early-stage non-small cell lung cancer. CDR3s include the opening cysteine and the closing phenylalanine or tryptophan. A D gene is named only where the DNA matches it firmly. Only part of the rows carry a size: once, few, many, or a class if the clone is expanded.

v_gene: TRBV18; j_gene: TRBJ1-1; d_gene: TRBD1; abundance: few; CDR3nt: TGTGCCAGCTCACCAGCTCGACAGGGTACTGAAGCTTTCTTT; CDR3aa: CASSPARQGTEAFF
v_gene: TRBV4-1; j_gene: TRBJ1-5; d_gene: TRBD1; abundance: few; CDR3nt: TGCGCCAGCAGCCAATCGACAGGGGGGGCCCAGCATTTT; CDR3aa: CASSQSTGGAQHF
v_gene: TRBV3-1; j_gene: TRBJ1-2; d_gene: .; abundance: .; CDR3nt: TGTGCCAGCAGCGAAGTGGCAGCCTATGGCTACACCTTC; CDR3aa: CASSEVAAYGYTF
v_gene: TRBV7-2; j_gene: TRBJ2-7; d_gene: .; abundance: medium-sized; CDR3nt: TGTGCCAGCAGCTTAGAACCCGAAGGCGAGCAGTACTTC; CDR3aa: CASSLEPEGEQYF
v_gene: TRBV11-2; j_gene: TRBJ2-5; d_gene: .; abundance: .; CDR3nt: TGTGCCAGCAGCCCCGGGCTTAGCACGGAGACCCAGTACTTC; CDR3aa: CASSPGLSTETQYF
v_gene: TRBV9; j_gene: TRBJ2-2; d_gene: .; abundance: medium-sized; CDR3nt: TGTGCCAGCAGCGTGGTCGGGGGCGGGGAGCTGTTTTTT; CDR3aa: CASSVVGGGELFF
v_gene: TRBV6-1; j_gene: TRBJ2-7; d_gene: TRBD1; abundance: many; CDR3nt: TGTGCCAGCAGGGACAGGGGGCTTAGCTCCTACGAGCAGTACTTC; CDR3aa: CASRDRGLSSYEQYF
v_gene: TRBV6-1; j_gene: TRBJ2-3; d_gene: .; abundance: .; CDR3nt: TGTGCCAGCAGCCTTCACCGGCGGGGAAGCACAGATACGCAGTATTTT; CDR3aa: CASSLHRRGSTDTQYF
v_gene: TRBV30; j_gene: TRBJ2-5; d_gene: .; abundance: medium-sized; CDR3nt: TGTGCCTGGAGTGTACTAGCTGAGACCCAGTACTTC; CDR3aa: CAWSVLAETQYF
v_gene: TRBV7-2; j_gene: TRBJ1-2; d_gene: .; abundance: .; CDR3nt: TGTGCCAGCAGTCCGACAGAAGGCACAAACTATGGCTACACCTTC; CDR3aa: CASSPTEGTNYGYTF
v_gene: TRBV12-3/TRBV12-4; j_gene: TRBJ2-1; d_gene: TRBD1; abundance: many; CDR3nt: TGTGCCAGCAGTTTCGGGACAGTCAATGAGCAGTTCTTC; CDR3aa: CASSFGTVNEQFF
v_gene: TRBV12-3/TRBV12-4; j_gene: TRBJ1-1; d_gene: TRBD1; abundance: .; CDR3nt: TGTGCCAGCAGCGAGACAGGGCTTGGGAGTGAAGCTTTCTTT; CDR3aa: CASSETGLGSEAFF
v_gene: TRBV7-9; j_gene: TRBJ2-7; d_gene: TRBD2; abundance: medium-sized; CDR3nt: TGTGCCAGCAGCCCTCCTAGCGGGCAGCAGTACTTC; CDR3aa: CASSPPSGQQYF
v_gene: TRBV11-2; j_gene: TRBJ1-2; d_gene: .; abundance: few; CDR3nt: TGTGCCAGCAGCGAGCGCCCAGATAGGGCTGATGGCTACACCTTC; CDR3aa: CASSERPDRADGYTF
v_gene: TRBV9; j_gene: TRBJ2-2; d_gene: .; abundance: .; CDR3nt: TGTGCCAGCAGCGATCCGGGTATTGGAACCGGGGAGCTGTTTTTT; CDR3aa: CASSDPGIGTGELFF
v_gene: TRBV10-3; j_gene: TRBJ2-5; d_gene: .; abundance: many; CDR3nt: TGTGCCATCAGCCAGGACTCATCCGGGGAGACCCAGTACTTC; CDR3aa: CAISQDSSGETQYF
v_gene: TRBV20-1; j_gene: TRBJ2-7; d_gene: .; abundance: .; CDR3nt: TGCAGTGCTAGTAAACATTCGGGCTCCTACGAGCAGTACTTC; CDR3aa: CSASKHSGSYEQYF
v_gene: TRBV20-1; j_gene: TRBJ2-3; d_gene: .; abundance: many; CDR3nt: TGCAGTGCTCCAAGAACAGATACGCAGTATTTT; CDR3aa: CSAPRTDTQYF
v_gene: TRBV12-3/TRBV12-4; j_gene: TRBJ1-6; d_gene: .; abundance: many; CDR3nt: TGTGCCAGCAGTCCCAGCGTCAGGCCATCACCCCTCCACTTT; CDR3aa: CASSPSVRPSPLHF
v_gene: TRBV30; j_gene: TRBJ1-6; d_gene: .; abundance: few; CDR3nt: TGTGCCTGGAGCGACTGGGGGAATTCACCCCTCCACTTT; CDR3aa: CAWSDWGNSPLHF
v_gene: TRBV2; j_gene: TRBJ2-3; d_gene: .; abundance: few; CDR3nt: TGTGCCAGCAGTCGCACAGATACGCAGTATTTT; CDR3aa: CASSRTDTQYF
v_gene: TRBV15; j_gene: TRBJ2-1; d_gene: TRBD1; abundance: .; CDR3nt: TGTGCCACCAGCAGAGATCTGACAGGGGTGTTCAATGAGCAGTTCTTC; CDR3aa: CATSRDLTGVFNEQFF
v_gene: TRBV4-2; j_gene: TRBJ2-5; d_gene: .; abundance: many; CDR3nt: TGTGCCAGCAGCCAAGCTACCGAAGAGACCCAGTACTTC; CDR3aa: CASSQATEETQYF
v_gene: TRBV20-1; j_gene: TRBJ1-1; d_gene: TRBD1; abundance: .; CDR3nt: TGCAGTGCTAGGGACAGGGTGAGGACTGAAGCTTTCTTT; CDR3aa: CSARDRVRTEAFF
v_gene: TRBV6-1; j_gene: TRBJ2-2; d_gene: .; abundance: medium-sized; CDR3nt: TGTGCCAGCAGTGAAGGGGGAGACACCGGGGAGCTGTTTTTT; CDR3aa: CASSEGGDTGELFF
v_gene: TRBV20-1; j_gene: TRBJ1-5; d_gene: TRBD1; abundance: .; CDR3nt: TGCAGTGCTAAATCCCGACAGGGACATCAGCCCCAGCATTTT; CDR3aa: CSAKSRQGHQPQHF
v_gene: TRBV12-3/TRBV12-4; j_gene: TRBJ2-7; d_gene: .; abundance: many; CDR3nt: TGTGCCAGCAGCCGGCTACGGTACGAGCAGTACTTC; CDR3aa: CASSRLRYEQYF
v_gene: TRBV7-7; j_gene: TRBJ2-3; d_gene: .; abundance: medium-sized; CDR3nt: TGTGCTAGCAGCTTAGATGGGTCGGCAGATACGCAGTATTTT; CDR3aa: CASSLDGSADTQYF
v_gene: TRBV5-1; j_gene: TRBJ2-1; d_gene: TRBD2; abundance: medium-sized; CDR3nt: TGCGCCAGCAGCTCCCGGGAGGGGTATGAGCAGTTCTTC; CDR3aa: CASSSREGYEQFF
v_gene: TRBV20-1; j_gene: TRBJ1-5; d_gene: .; abundance: .; CDR3nt: TGCAGTGCCGCTAGACAGCTCAATCAGCCCCAGCATTTT; CDR3aa: CSAARQLNQPQHF
v_gene: TRBV12-3/TRBV12-4; j_gene: TRBJ1-2; d_gene: .; abundance: few; CDR3nt: TGTGCCAGCAGTTTCGCAGGGGATGGCTACACCTTC; CDR3aa: CASSFAGDGYTF
v_gene: TRBV7-9; j_gene: TRBJ2-2; d_gene: TRBD1; abundance: few; CDR3nt: TGTGCGCGACAGGGAGTGGGCACCGGGGAGCTGTTTTTT; CDR3aa: CARQGVGTGELFF
v_gene: TRBV7-9; j_gene: TRBJ2-7; d_gene: TRBD1; abundance: medium-sized; CDR3nt: TGTGCCAGCAGCTTGGACAGGGCGGACGAGCAGTACTTC; CDR3aa: CASSLDRADEQYF
v_gene: TRBV7-9; j_gene: TRBJ2-7; d_gene: .; abundance: .; CDR3nt: TGTGCCAGCAAAAGCCTTCACGAGCAGTACTTC; CDR3aa: CASKSLHEQYF
v_gene: TRBV6-6; j_gene: TRBJ2-7; d_gene: TRBD1; abundance: many; CDR3nt: TGTGCCAGCAGTGATCGCAGGGGGTTGGGTTACGAGCAGTACTTC; CDR3aa: CASSDRRGLGYEQYF
v_gene: TRBV18; j_gene: TRBJ1-1; d_gene: .; abundance: many; CDR3nt: TGTGCCAGCTCACCACCTACTTCGCTGAACACTGAAGCTTTCTTT; CDR3aa: CASSPPTSLNTEAFF
v_gene: TRBV5-4; j_gene: TRBJ2-1; d_gene: TRBD1; abundance: many; CDR3nt: TGTGCCAGCAGCCCAGGGGGCCGCTCCTACAATGAGCAGTTCTTC; CDR3aa: CASSPGGRSYNEQFF
v_gene: TRBV7-9; j_gene: TRBJ2-4; d_gene: .; abundance: medium-sized; CDR3nt: TGTGCCAGCAGCCCTGGGGGTCGGGGAGCCAAAAACATTCAGTACTTC; CDR3aa: CASSPGGRGAKNIQYF
v_gene: TRBV4-2; j_gene: TRBJ2-3; d_gene: .; abundance: .; CDR3nt: TGTGCCAGCAGCCAGCCCTTCGAGTACGCGACTAGCACAGATACGCAGTATTTT; CDR3aa: CASSQPFEYATSTDTQYF
v_gene: TRBV7-2; j_gene: TRBJ2-5; d_gene: TRBD2; abundance: few; CDR3nt: TGTGCCAGCAGCTTAAATCGGGGGGAACAAGAGACCCAGTACTTC; CDR3aa: CASSLNRGEQETQYF
v_gene: TRBV7-9; j_gene: TRBJ2-2; d_gene: .; abundance: medium-sized; CDR3nt: TGTGCCAGCAGTATTAACACCGGGGAGCTGTTTTTT; CDR3aa: CASSINTGELFF
v_gene: TRBV6-2/TRBV6-3; j_gene: TRBJ2-5; d_gene: TRBD1; abundance: few; CDR3nt: TGTGCCAGTCCCCCCAGTCTAGGGGGCGCGGGGACCCAGTACTTC; CDR3aa: CASPPSLGGAGTQYF
v_gene: TRBV12-3/TRBV12-4; j_gene: TRBJ2-4; d_gene: .; abundance: many; CDR3nt: TGTGCCAGCAGTCCGGGTTTGGACATTCAGTACTTC; CDR3aa: CASSPGLDIQYF
v_gene: TRBV7-8; j_gene: TRBJ2-3; d_gene: .; abundance: many; CDR3nt: TGTGCCAGCAGCCGAGAACGGGATACGCAGTATTTT; CDR3aa: CASSRERDTQYF
v_gene: TRBV4-3; j_gene: TRBJ1-6; d_gene: TRBD1; abundance: many; CDR3nt: TGCGCCAGCAGCCAAGATGGGGCAGGGGGTAATTCACCCCTCCACTTT; CDR3aa: CASSQDGAGGNSPLHF
v_gene: TRBV4-3; j_gene: TRBJ2-1; d_gene: .; abundance: many; CDR3nt: TGCGCCAGCAGCCAACGGGACATAGGCGAGCAGTTCTTC; CDR3aa: CASSQRDIGEQFF
v_gene: TRBV21-1; j_gene: TRBJ1-1; d_gene: .; abundance: medium-sized; CDR3nt: TGTGCCAGCAGCAAAGGGTTGCTTAGGAACCCGGGCACTGAAGCTTTCTTT; CDR3aa: CASSKGLLRNPGTEAFF
v_gene: TRBV20-1; j_gene: TRBJ2-1; d_gene: TRBD2; abundance: medium-sized; CDR3nt: TGCAGTGCTATAAGGACTAGCCCGTCTTTTAATGAGCAGTTCTTC; CDR3aa: CSAIRTSPSFNEQFF
v_gene: TRBV15; j_gene: TRBJ2-3; d_gene: .; abundance: many; CDR3nt: TGTGCCACCAGCAGAGATCGGGATTCAGATACGCAGTATTTT; CDR3aa: CATSRDRDSDTQYF
v_gene: TRBV28; j_gene: TRBJ2-1; d_gene: TRBD1; abundance: .; CDR3nt: TGTGCCAGCAGCTTGACAGGGGGCAAGTTCGGTGAGCAGTTCTTC; CDR3aa: CASSLTGGKFGEQFF
v_gene: TRBV20-1; j_gene: TRBJ1-6; d_gene: TRBD1; abundance: few; CDR3nt: TGCAGTGCTATAGGACAGGGGTCTTCACCCCTCCACTTT; CDR3aa: CSAIGQGSSPLHF
v_gene: TRBV7-2; j_gene: TRBJ2-2; d_gene: .; abundance: .; CDR3nt: TGTGCCAGCAGCTTATCCCCCCAGAGGGGTTACACCGGGGAGCTGTTTTTT; CDR3aa: CASSLSPQRGYTGELFF